The 8 T cell receptor beta chains below all came from one sample that was sequenced in a study of Ad26.COV2.S vaccination and SARS-CoV-2 variants. TCRdb keeps only in-frame clones here, not all; method: immunoSEQ multiplex PCR. This table has 400,000 to 450,000 clones, over 75% appearing once. As to treatment: 15 to 20 received Ad26.COV2.S at low or high dose, single or two shots; about 5 received placebo; per-sample allocation not given. Day 63 after the first vaccine or placebo injection was the time point for sampling. The source material was peripheral blood, sampled in a trial of Ad26.COV2.S vaccine versus placebo. The origin of the receptors is a person aged 18-65 years who received the Ad26.COV2.S COVID-19 vaccine or a placebo.

This rearrangement joins TRBV11-2 to TRBJ2-7; no definite D call. CDR3 length: 11 residues. V dropped 4 bases and J dropped 1 base, with 2 bases sitting between them. CDR1 and CDR2 from the germline V gene are SGHAT and FQNNGV. CDR3 protein: CASSSSYEQYF. The CDR3, as DNA: TGTGCCAGCAGCTCATCCTACGAGCAGTACTTC.

The CDR3 spells CASSPNDDTQYF. Written as DNA, the CDR3 is TGTGCCAGCTCACCAAACGACGATACGCAGTATTTT. This chain joins TRBV18 and TRBJ2-3, with D unclear. CDR1 is KGHSH, CDR2 LQKENI, per germline. Trimming cost V 2 bases and J 6 bases, with 6 bases left between them. This CDR3 is 12 amino acids long.

This chain links TRBV7-3 with TRBJ2-1, with TRBD2 identical over 8 bases. The V segment lost 1 base and the J segment 5 bases; nucleotides outside the gene matches: 4. CDR3 length equals 15 residues. Germline assignment: CDR1 SGHTA and CDR2 FQGTGA. The CDR3 DNA follows: TGTGCCAGCAGCTTAAGGCTAGCGGGCCACAATGAGCAGTTCTTC. This codes for CASSLRLAGHNEQFF.

The V gene is TRBV7-8, the J gene TRBJ2-3; 10 nucleotides match TRBD2. The CDR3 runs 15 residues. With 2 bases clipped from V and 5 bases from J, the junction kept 4 bases outside the gene matches. Germline CDR1 reads SGHVS; CDR2 reads FQNEAQ. This chain's CDR3 is CASSLNPSGRDTQYF. The DNA for the CDR3 is TGTGCCAGCAGCTTAAACCCTAGCGGGAGAGATACGCAGTATTTT.

This clone occurred once. This sequence joins TRBV15 and TRBJ1-2; a weak D match, TRBD1 (6 bases). The germline V and J ends were trimmed by 0 bases and 5 bases, with 10 bases remaining between them. The CDR3 has 14 residues. Germline CDR1 and CDR2: LNHNV and YYDKDF (reference sequence). CDR3 in DNA: TGTGCCACCAGCAGAGATCGCCAGGGGTATGGCTACACCTTC. It is translated as CATSRDRQGYGYTF.

This chain links TRBV7-9 with TRBJ2-1; 9 bases line up with TRBD1. This CDR3 comprises 12 residues. The germline V gene has CDR1 SEHNR and CDR2 FQNEAQ (reference sequence). V gave up 4 bases and J gave up 10 bases; unmatched junction bases: 2. The CDR3 DNA reads TGTGCCAGCAGCTCAGGGACAGGGGAGCAGTTCTTC. It is translated as CASSSGTGEQFF.

This chain joins TRBV7-2 and TRBJ2-7; TRBD1 matches at 10 bases. Germline V lookup: CDR1 SGHTA, CDR2 FQGNSA. The V segment lost 6 bases and the J segment 2 bases; nucleotides outside the gene matches: 7. The CDR3 is made up of 15 amino acids. The CDR3 DNA is TGTGCCAGCAGTTTTTCCGGGACAGGGGCCTACGAGCAGTACTTC. Translated, it gives CASSFSGTGAYEQYF. Drawing the rest from reference TRBV7-2 and TRBJ2-7, the complete variable domain is GAGVSQSPSNKVTEKGKDVELRCDPISGHTALYWYRQSLGQGLEFLIYFQGNSAPDKSGLPSDRFSAERTGGSVSTLTIQRTQQEDSAVYLCASSFSGTGAYEQYFGPGTRLTVT.

This sequence joins TRBV5-6 and TRBJ1-3; no reliable D call. V was cut by 0 bases and J by 4 bases, with 5 bases left in between. CDR1 and CDR2 (germline): SGHDT, YYEEEE. This CDR3 region has 13 residues. The DNA for the CDR3 is TGTGCCAGCAGCTTGGGTAGGGGAAACACCATATATTTT. This gives the protein CASSLGRGNTIYF.